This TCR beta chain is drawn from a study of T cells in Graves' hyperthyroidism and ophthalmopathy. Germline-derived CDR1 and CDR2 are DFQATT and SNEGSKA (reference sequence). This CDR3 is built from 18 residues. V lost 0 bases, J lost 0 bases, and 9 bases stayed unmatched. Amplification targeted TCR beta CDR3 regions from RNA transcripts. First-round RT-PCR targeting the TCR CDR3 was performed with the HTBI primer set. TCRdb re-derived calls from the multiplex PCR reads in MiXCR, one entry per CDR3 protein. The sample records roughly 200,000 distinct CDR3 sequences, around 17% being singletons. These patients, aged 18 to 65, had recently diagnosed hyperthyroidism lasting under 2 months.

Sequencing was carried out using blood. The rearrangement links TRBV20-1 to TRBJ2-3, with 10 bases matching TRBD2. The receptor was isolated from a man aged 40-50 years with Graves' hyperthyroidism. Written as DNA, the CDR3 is TGCAGTGCTAGAGATCATAGCGGGGGGCCCTCTAGCACAGATACGCAGTATTTT. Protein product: CSARDHSGGPSSTDTQYF.